This entry lists 6 T cell receptor beta chains sequenced from one sample in a study of OX40 agonist ivuxolimab in advanced cancers. Only in-frame clones appear in the TCRdb table, and some are missing; sequencing was by immunoSEQ multiplex PCR. The sample lists under 85,000 clones; around 82% were seen once. The sequenced sample was CD4+ or CD8+ T cells sorted from blood, obtained in a trial of the OX40 agonist ivuxolimab. All receptors derive from an adult with an advanced solid tumor such as melanoma, head and neck, liver or kidney cancer.

The chain employs TRBV19 and TRBJ1-2; no clear D gene. Germline lookup yields CDR1 LNHDA and CDR2 SQIVND (reference sequence). Trimming removed 4 bases at V and 7 bases at J, with 13 bases between. This CDR3 region has 13 residues. CDR3 sequence (DNA): TGTGCCAGTAGTAGCGGCAAGGAGGGTGGCTACACCTTC. Protein product: CASSSGKEGGYTF.

V is TRBV7-9 and J is TRBJ1-4, with D possibly matching TRBD1 (6 bases). The V end was cut by 0 bases, the J end by 3 bases, with 14 bases between. Germline V gene sequence: CDR1 SEHNR, CDR2 FQNEAQ (reference sequence). The CDR3 has 17 amino acids. CDR3 sequence: CASSLADSGASNEKLFF. The DNA for the CDR3 is TGTGCCAGCAGCTTAGCCGACTCAGGGGCTTCTAATGAAAAACTGTTTTTT.

The V call is TRBV28, the J call TRBJ2-6, with 9 bases lining up with TRBD1. The CDR3 is 17 residues long. Germline CDR1 is MDHEN and CDR2 is SYDVKM. The ends lost 8 bases at V and 1 base at J; junction bases unmatched: 9. CDR3 sequence (DNA): TGTGCCAGCCAACTATCCGGGACAGGGTCTGGGGCCAACGTCCTGACTTTC. Translation gives CASQLSGTGSGANVLTF.

This clone was picked up one time. The chain employs TRBV30 and TRBJ1-5, with a tentative D call TRBD1 (6 bases). The V gene's germline CDR1 is GTSNPN and CDR2 SVGIG (reference sequence). This CDR3 contains 14 residues. V shed 6 bases and J shed 2 bases, with 14 bases lying between them. CDR3 sequence: CACQGRGGNQPQHF. CDR3 coding DNA: TGTGCCTGCCAGGGGAGGGGAGGCAATCAGCCCCAGCATTTT. The variable domain in full, completed from reference TRBV30 and TRBJ1-5, reads SQTIHQWPATLVQPVGSPLSLECTVEGTSNPNLYWYRQAAGRGLQLLFYSVGIGQISSEVPQNLSASRPQDRQFILSSKKLLLSDSGFYLCACQGRGGNQPQHFGDGTRLSIL.

The rearrangement uses TRBV5-4 and TRBJ1-2; 9 bases align to TRBD1. Per the germline V gene, CDR1 is SGHNT and CDR2 is YYREEE (reference sequence). The CDR3 spans 17 residues. V was pared by 1 base and J by 4 bases, with 11 bases of the junction left unmatched. The CDR3 DNA reads as TGTGCCAGCAGCTTGCCCGGGACAGGGAACCTCTTCTATGGCTACACCTTC. Translating it yields CASSLPGTGNLFYGYTF.

V and J are TRBV28 and TRBJ2-5, with D possibly being TRBD2 (6 bases). CDR1 MDHEN and CDR2 SYDVKM come from the germline V gene. V gave up 3 bases and J gave up 6 bases, with 11 bases separating them. The CDR3 is 13 amino acids. The CDR3 nucleotides are TGTGCCAGCAGTTTTGAGGGAGGAAAGACCCAGTACTTC. Protein: CASSFEGGKTQYF.